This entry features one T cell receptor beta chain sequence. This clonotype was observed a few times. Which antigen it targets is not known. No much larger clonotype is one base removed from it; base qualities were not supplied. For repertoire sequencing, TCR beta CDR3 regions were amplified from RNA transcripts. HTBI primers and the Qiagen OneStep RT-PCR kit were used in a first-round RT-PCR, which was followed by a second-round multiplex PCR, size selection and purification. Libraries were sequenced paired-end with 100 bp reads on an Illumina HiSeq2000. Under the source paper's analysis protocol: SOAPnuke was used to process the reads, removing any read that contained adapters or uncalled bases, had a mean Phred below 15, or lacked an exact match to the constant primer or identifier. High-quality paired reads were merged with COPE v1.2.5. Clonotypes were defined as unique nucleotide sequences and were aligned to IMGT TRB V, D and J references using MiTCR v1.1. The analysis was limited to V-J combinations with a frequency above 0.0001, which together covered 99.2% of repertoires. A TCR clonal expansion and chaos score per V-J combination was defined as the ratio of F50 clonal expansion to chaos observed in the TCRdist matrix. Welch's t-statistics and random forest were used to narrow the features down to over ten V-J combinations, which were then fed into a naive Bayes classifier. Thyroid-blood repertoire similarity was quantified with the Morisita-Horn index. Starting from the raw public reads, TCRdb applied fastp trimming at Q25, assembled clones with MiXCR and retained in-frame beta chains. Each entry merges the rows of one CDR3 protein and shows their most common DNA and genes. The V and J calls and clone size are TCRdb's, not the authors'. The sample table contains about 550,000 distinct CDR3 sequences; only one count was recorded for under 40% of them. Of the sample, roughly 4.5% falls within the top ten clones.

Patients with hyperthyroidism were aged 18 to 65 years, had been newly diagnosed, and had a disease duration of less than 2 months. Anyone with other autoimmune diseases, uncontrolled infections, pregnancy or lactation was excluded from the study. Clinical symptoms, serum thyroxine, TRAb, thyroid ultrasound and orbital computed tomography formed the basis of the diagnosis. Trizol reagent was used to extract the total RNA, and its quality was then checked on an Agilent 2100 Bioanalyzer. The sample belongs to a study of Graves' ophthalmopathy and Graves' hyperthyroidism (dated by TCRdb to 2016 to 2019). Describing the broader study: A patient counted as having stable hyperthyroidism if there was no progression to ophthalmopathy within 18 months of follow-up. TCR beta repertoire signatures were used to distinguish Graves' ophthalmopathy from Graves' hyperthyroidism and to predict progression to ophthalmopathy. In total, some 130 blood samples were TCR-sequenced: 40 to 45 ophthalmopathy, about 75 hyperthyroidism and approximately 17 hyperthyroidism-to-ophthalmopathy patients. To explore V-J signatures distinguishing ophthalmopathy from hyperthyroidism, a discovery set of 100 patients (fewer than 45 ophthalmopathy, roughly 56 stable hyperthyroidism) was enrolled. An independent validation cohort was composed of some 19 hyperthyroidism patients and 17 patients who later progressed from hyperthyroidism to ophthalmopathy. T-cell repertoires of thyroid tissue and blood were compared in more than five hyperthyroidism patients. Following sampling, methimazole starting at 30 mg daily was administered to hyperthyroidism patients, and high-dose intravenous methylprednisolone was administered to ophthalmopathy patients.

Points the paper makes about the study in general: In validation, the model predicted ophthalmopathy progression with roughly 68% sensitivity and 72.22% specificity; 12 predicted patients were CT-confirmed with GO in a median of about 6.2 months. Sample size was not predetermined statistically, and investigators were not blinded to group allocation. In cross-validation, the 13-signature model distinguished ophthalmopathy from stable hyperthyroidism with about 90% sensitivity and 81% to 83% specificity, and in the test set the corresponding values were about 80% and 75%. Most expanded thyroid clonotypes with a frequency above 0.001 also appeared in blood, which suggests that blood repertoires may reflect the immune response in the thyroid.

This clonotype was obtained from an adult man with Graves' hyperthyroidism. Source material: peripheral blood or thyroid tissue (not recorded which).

Read as DNA, the sequence is TGTGCCAGCAGATCCGACCGGGACAGAGGCGGGAGGACTGAAGCTTTCTTT. Its translation is CASRSDRDRGGRTEAFF. Recombination linked TRBV6-5 to TRBJ1-1; 7 central nucleotides agree with TRBD1. Taken from the germline V gene, the CDR1 and CDR2 loops are MNHEY and SVGAGI. Measured from the cysteine to the phenylalanine, the CDR3 is 17 residues long. Here the CDR3 DNA is all that survives: 51 bases in frame from base 1. V trim: 6 bases; J trim: 5 bases; unmatched bases: 18.